This T cell receptor (beta chain) came from a study of T-cell memory formation after mild COVID-19. Study in general: Largely, the TCR clusters proved donor specific. Findings and caveats of the study: Among CD4+ contracting clones, most were CM and EM, and CD8+ ones EMRA. Still unconfirmed is whether the second-wave clones peaking on day 37 recognized SARS-CoV-2.

Germline V gives CDR1 MGHRA, CDR2 YSYEKL. Trimming stripped 1 base from V and 2 bases from J, with 6 bases between. This CDR3 has 13 residues. This clonotype came up many times. The antigen is not known. Employing constant-segment primers, 5'RACE generated TCR alpha and TCR beta cDNA libraries bearing sample barcodes and UMIs. In TCRdb, the 5' RACE reads were re-called with MiXCR into one record per CDR3 protein. The sample comprises about 14,000 distinct CDR3 sequences, approximately 19% of which are singletons, and 49% rests with the top ten. The clonotype was recovered from an adult woman who had mild COVID-19 (a few samples of this study predate the infection). Cell type and time point are not known. The chain has TRBV4-1 and TRBJ2-7; no firm D call. Sequencing used PBMCs or a T cell subset sorted from them (not recorded which). Written as DNA, the CDR3 is TGCGCCAGCAGCCAAGCGGACGCCTACGAGCAGTACTTC. Protein sequence: CASSQADAYEQYF.